This T cell receptor (beta chain) emerged from a study of blood T cell repertoires in COVID-19. This CDR3 spans 15 amino acids. The V and J ends lost 2 bases and 2 bases, in that order; junction bases with no gene match: 5. CDR1 is SGHNT and CDR2 is YYREEE in the germline V gene (reference sequence). This clone was picked up one time. This table comes from immunoSEQ multiplex PCR, and its TCRdb copy is limited to in-frame clones, with some not included. In the table there are around 140,000 clones, about 83% of which are singletons. The chain carries TRBV5-4 and TRBJ2-5, with 8 nucleotides matching TRBD2. Sequenced sample: peripheral blood. This sequence was found in a man over 45 with acute or convalescent COVID-19. CDR3 nucleotides: TGTGCCAGCAGCTTCGGCGGGGGGTTGCAAGAGACCCAGTACTTC. Protein sequence: CASSFGGGLQETQYF. Variable domain in full (rest from reference TRBV5-4 and TRBJ2-5): ETGVTQSPTHLIKTRGQQVTLRCSSQSGHNTVSWYQQALGQGPQFIFQYYREEENGRGNFPPRFSGLQFPNYSSELNVNALELDDSALYLCASSFGGGLQETQYFGPGTRLLVL.